The source of this T cell receptor (beta chain) is a study of shared clonotypes between healthy human individuals. Study-level points and caveats: Estimated clonotype richness was generally higher in naive than memory subsets. Among non-shared clonotypes, generation probabilities were lower than among those shared by all four donors. Roughly 4.7% was the fraction of naive CD4 clonotypes found shared across several donors.

Clones were sequenced by immunoSEQ multiplex PCR, and TCRdb holds only the in-frame ones, with some missing. The sample gives about 2,200,000 clones, approximately 94% of which show up once; over 1.5% is in the top ten. A note on this clone: The antigen is undetermined.

Terminally differentiated effector memory CD45RA+ cells were excluded by CCR7 positive selection of CD45RO-negative cells. The J segment lost 5 bases and the V segment lost 3 bases, leaving 8 bases of the junction unmatched. CDR1 is SGHRS and CDR2 is YFSETQ in the germline V gene. CDR3 length: 15 residues. The chain carries TRBV5-1 and TRBJ2-7; 10 positions agree with TRBD1. The clonotype originates from a man younger than 35 in good health. Some clones in this sample may be carry-over from other donors' samples. Material for sequencing was naive CD8+ T cells from PBMCs. The CDR3 region has the DNA TGCGCCAGCAGCTGGACCGGGACAGGGGTCAACGAGCAGTACTTC. Translating gives CASSWTGTGVNEQYF.